These T cell receptor beta chains were read from a single sample in a study of blood T cell repertoires in COVID-19. Produced via immunoSEQ multiplex PCR; TCRdb's table is partial and in-frame only. The data show more than 65,000 clones, around four fifths seen once. Sequencing was performed on peripheral blood. The receptors were sampled from a woman between 45 and 65 years old with acute or convalescent COVID-19. Both conserved end residues are part of each CDR3. A D gene is named only where the DNA matches it firmly. A row's size may be missing; if present it is once, few, many or a size class.

J,V,D,size,CDR3,DNA
TRBJ2-1,TRBV5-6,NA,NA,CASSFAGSEQFF,TGTGCCAGCAGCTTTGCGGGGTCTGAGCAGTTCTTC
TRBJ1-6,TRBV7-8,NA,few,CASGEDARNSPLHF,TGTGCCAGCGGGGAGGACGCTCGCAATTCACCCCTCCACTTT
TRBJ2-7,TRBV30,TRBD2,NA,CAWSTLSGSRSYEQYF,TGTGCCTGGAGTACTCTGAGCGGGAGCCGCTCCTACGAGCAGTACTTC
TRBJ2-1,TRBV27,TRBD2,NA,CASSGGLAGTNNEQFF,TGTGCCAGCAGTGGCGGACTAGCGGGGACTAACAATGAGCAGTTCTTC
TRBJ2-7,TRBV3-1/TRBV3-2,NA,NA,CASSQVLTGKVYEQYF,TGTGCCAGCAGCCAAGTACTTACAGGGAAGGTCTACGAGCAGTACTTC
TRBJ2-5,TRBV5-4,TRBD2,NA,CASSRTGLAEETQYF,TGTGCCAGCAGCCGCACAGGACTAGCGGAAGAGACCCAGTACTTC
TRBJ2-1,TRBV7-9,TRBD2,NA,CASSRSSGVFNEQFF,TGTGCCAGCAGCCGGTCTAGCGGGGTGTTCAATGAGCAGTTCTTC
TRBJ2-5,TRBV10-1,TRBD2,once,CASSESSGPWGTQYF,TGCGCCAGCAGTGAGTCTAGCGGGCCCTGGGGGACCCAGTACTTC
TRBJ2-1,TRBV24-1,NA,NA,CATRPKQRRARGSYNEQFF,TGTGCCACCAGACCAAAACAGAGGAGGGCCCGGGGCTCCTACAATGAGCAGTTCTTC
TRBJ2-3,TRBV9,TRBD2,NA,CASIHAAGGPTDTQYF,TGTGCCAGCATCCACGCGGCGGGAGGACCCACAGATACGCAGTATTTT
TRBJ2-1,TRBV18,TRBD1,NA,CASSLRDRYDNEQFF,TGTGCCAGCTCACTCCGGGACAGGTACGACAATGAGCAGTTCTTC
TRBJ2-4,TRBV5-1,TRBD1,NA,CASSSRPGQVTILAKNIQYF,TGCGCCAGCAGCTCACGTCCGGGACAGGTTACAATACTAGCCAAAAACATTCAGTACTTC
TRBJ2-5,TRBV7-9,TRBD2,NA,CASSSNLGRAQETQYF,TGTGCCAGCAGCTCTAATCTCGGGAGGGCCCAAGAGACCCAGTACTTC
TRBJ1-2,TRBV14,TRBD1,NA,CASSQMTGFLGYTF,TGTGCCAGCAGCCAAATGACAGGGTTTTTAGGCTACACCTTC
TRBJ2-2,TRBV18,TRBD2,NA,CASSPRTSGATGELFF,TGTGCCAGCTCACCTCGTACTAGCGGGGCCACCGGGGAGCTGTTTTTT
TRBJ2-7,TRBV5-6,TRBD2,NA,CASSVGTSGSYEQYF,TGTGCCAGCAGCGTCGGGACTAGCGGGAGCTACGAGCAGTACTTC
TRBJ2-7,TRBV19,NA,few,CASSVGGGFEQYF,TGTGCCAGTAGTGTAGGAGGGGGCTTCGAGCAGTACTTC
TRBJ1-5,TRBV6-5,TRBD1,once,CATEDRAYNQPQHF,TGTGCCACCGAGGACAGGGCCTACAATCAGCCCCAGCATTTT
TRBJ2-5,TRBV5-6,TRBD2,NA,CASSALAGERETQYF,TGTGCCAGCAGCGCACTAGCGGGAGAAAGAGAGACCCAGTACTTC
TRBJ1-6,TRBV2,NA,NA,CASSDFGTKSSYNSPLHF,TGTGCCAGCAGTGATTTTGGGACAAAAAGCTCCTATAATTCACCCCTCCACTTT
TRBJ1-5,TRBV6-5,NA,NA,CASSPDGITPQHF,TGTGCCAGCAGTCCAGACGGGATTACGCCCCAGCATTTT
TRBJ1-1,TRBV7-2,TRBD1,once,CASSLDGQGDTEAFF,TGTGCCAGCAGCTTAGATGGACAGGGGGACACTGAAGCTTTCTTT
TRBJ1-2,TRBV5-1,NA,NA,CASSPTTNYGYTF,TGCGCCAGCAGCCCCACAACTAACTATGGCTACACCTTC
TRBJ2-7,TRBV5-4,TRBD2,NA,CASSSSAGGSSYEQYF,TGTGCCAGCAGCTCGTCGGCGGGAGGGAGCTCCTACGAGCAGTACTTC
TRBJ2-3,TRBV10-3,TRBD2,NA,CAISDSGRSGDTQYF,TGTGCCATCAGCGATAGCGGGAGGTCTGGAGATACGCAGTATTTT
TRBJ2-2,TRBV11-2,TRBD2,NA,CASSFSGRPSGELFF,TGTGCCAGCAGCTTTAGCGGGAGGCCATCCGGGGAGCTGTTTTTT
TRBJ2-1,TRBV5-6,NA,NA,CASSLGLAYNEQFF,TGTGCCAGCAGCTTGGGACTAGCCTACAATGAGCAGTTCTTC
TRBJ2-1,TRBV4-3,TRBD2,many,CASSGTRSSYNEQFF,TGCGCCAGCTCCGGGACTAGGAGCTCCTACAATGAGCAGTTCTTC
TRBJ2-3,TRBV7-2,TRBD2,NA,CASSPLLAGLLDTQYF,TGTGCCAGCAGCCCCCTACTAGCGGGGTTACTAGATACGCAGTATTTT
TRBJ2-7,TRBV27,NA,NA,CASSLSGRKRYEQYF,TGTGCCAGCAGTTTATCGGGGAGGAAACGCTACGAGCAGTACTTC
TRBJ1-6,TRBV19,TRBD1,NA,CASSTPGTGTSPLHF,TGTGCCAGTAGTACACCGGGGACAGGGACTTCACCCCTCCACTTT
TRBJ2-7,TRBV27,TRBD1,NA,CASSLGTVSYEQYF,TGTGCCAGCAGTTTGGGGACAGTCTCCTACGAGCAGTACTTC
TRBJ2-1,TRBV5-4,TRBD1,NA,CASSFGQGDNEQFF,TGTGCCAGCAGCTTCGGACAGGGAGACAATGAGCAGTTCTTC
TRBJ2-3,TRBV3-1/TRBV3-2,NA,few,CASSLSPAIGETQYF,TGTGCCAGCAGCCTCTCCCCTGCCATCGGGGAGACGCAGTATTTT
TRBJ2-1,TRBV20-1,NA,NA,CSAVGVEQFF,TGCAGTGCTGTCGGGGTTGAGCAGTTCTTC
TRBJ1-2,TRBV30,NA,NA,CAWSRIRGVYGYTF,TGTGCCTGGAGTAGAATCCGGGGGGTCTATGGCTACACCTTC
TRBJ2-1,TRBV7-8,TRBD2,NA,CASSFLAGGFHNEQFF,TGTGCCAGCAGCTTCTTAGCGGGAGGGTTCCACAATGAGCAGTTCTTC
TRBJ1-4,TRBV7-9,TRBD1,NA,CASSSWTGSNEKLFF,TGTGCCAGCAGCTCGTGGACAGGGTCTAATGAAAAACTGTTTTTT
TRBJ2-4,TRBV28,NA,NA,CASSLAGGGLAKNIQYF,TGTGCCAGCAGTTTAGCTGGGGGAGGACTAGCCAAAAACATTCAGTACTTC
TRBJ2-7,TRBV5-1,TRBD1,NA,CASSPRQGAAYEQYF,TGCGCCAGCAGCCCCAGACAGGGGGCCGCCTACGAGCAGTACTTC
TRBJ2-1,TRBV7-3,NA,few,CASSLGGFNEQFF,TGTGCCAGCAGCTTGGGGGGTTTCAATGAGCAGTTCTTC
TRBJ2-1,TRBV5-3,NA,NA,CARNDSLSYNEQFF,TGTGCCAGAAATGACAGCCTCTCCTACAATGAGCAGTTCTTC